This T cell receptor beta chain came from a study of blood T cell repertoires in COVID-19. The table came from immunoSEQ multiplex PCR; TCRdb's copy has only in-frame clones and leaves some out. The data contain approximately 220,000 clones, 65% to 85% of them singletons. Between the trimmed V and J ends, which lost 6 bases and 4 bases, there was a span of 12 bases. CDR3 length: 13 amino acids. The specimen sequenced was peripheral blood. The rearrangement uses TRBV12-3 or TRBV12-4 and TRBJ2-5; a possible D gene is TRBD2 (6 bases). The clonotype originates from a woman over 75 with acute or convalescent COVID-19. CDR3 protein: CASSPAGRETQYF. The CDR3 nucleotides read TGTGCCAGCAGCCCCGCGGGGCGAGAGACCCAGTACTTC.